Reported below is one T cell receptor beta chain. This sample is drawn from a study of technical replicates of blood from several donors. Trimming cost V 3 bases and J 8 bases, with 13 bases left between them. There are 13 residues in the CDR3. From germline, CDR1 is SGHTA and CDR2 FQGNSA. Using immunoSEQ multiplex PCR, the repertoire was profiled, and TCRdb retains in-frame clones only, with some absent. Here the sample spans 15,000 to 20,000 clones, approximately 90% being singletons. V is TRBV7-2 and J is TRBJ1-2, with D possibly being TRBD1 (6 bases). Specimen: PBMCs. This clonotype originated in a human donor in good health. CDR3 DNA sequence: TGTGCCAGCAGCTTGGCGGGGGCGGGAGGCTACACCTTC. As protein: CASSLAGAGGYTF.